This TCR beta chain is drawn from a study of STAT5B mutations in CD4+ large granular lymphocyte leukemia (dated by TCRdb to the early 2020s). A note on the overall study: Among healthy controls, the CDR3 'QG' motif was associated with a particular HLA allele. Flow cytometry on FACSCanto II or FACSVerse showed that the purified fractions were more than 95% pure among lymphocytes. TCRbeta repertoires of CD4+ T-cell large granular lymphocyte leukemia patients were compared with those of healthy blood donors.

Concerning this clone itself: The specificity of this receptor is unknown. No qualities accompany the bases; no much larger clone lies one base away.

TCRbeta rearrangements were sequenced from genomic DNA using the immunoSEQ assay at survey resolution. As for how the authors treated the data: In the TCR sequencing data, the lowest productive clonotype frequency that could be detected was 2.59 x 10-5. Only productive TCRbeta rearrangements, meaning sequences that were complete and in-frame, were kept for the analyses. Simpson clonality, calculated in the immunoSEQ Analyzer version 3.0, was used as the measure of sample clonality. Clones were grouped by frequency into very rare, small, medium, large (1-20%) or hyperexpanded (>20%) categories. Generation probabilities were estimated with OLGA 1.2.3, V-gene circos plots were made with VDJtools, specificities were searched in VDJdb, and CDR3 motifs were identified with GLIPH. The immuneACCESS repertoire file appears here via TCRdb, limited to in-frame rearrangements. These files lack a portion of the clones; in checked studies, under half of the deficit traces to unresolved V genes, and the cause of the others is not known. V and J calls and clone size are those listed in that table; D and trimming were worked out from the DNA. The sample contains nearly 45,000 clones, approximately 86% of them found a single time. The top ten clones comprise about 2.5% of the sample.

V is clipped by 0 bases and J by 3 bases, and the sequence between their germline boundaries is 3 bases long. CDR1 and CDR2 were assigned from the germline V gene as MGHDK and SYGVNS. The CDR3 contains 12 residues, cysteine and phenylalanine counted. The DNA shown is the 36-base CDR3, in frame from base 1. Healthy controls were 37 blood donors whose buffy coats came from the Finnish Red Cross blood service. All TCR-sequenced material derived from peripheral blood: patient blood samples and healthy donor buffy coats. Peripheral blood mononuclear cells were isolated by Ficoll-Hypaque gradient centrifugation. Magnetic purification was used to isolate CD4+ cells from the buffy coats of the healthy controls. Genomic DNA was extracted using the Gentra Puregene Cell and Tissue kit, and a Qubit 2.0 fluorometer was used to quantify it. Broad study findings and their caveats: Greater clonality appeared to be present in CD4-sorted patient repertoires than in healthy CD4+ repertoires, and the difference was retained after the putative leukemic clones were removed. Main leukemic clonotypes were private to each patient, although under 30% appeared at low frequency in other patients' non-leukemic repertoires. The data were not HLA-matched, and the relatively small sample size could explain the higher clonality seen in CD4+ compared with CD8+ T-LGLL. TRBV06-family usage was enriched among the top patient clones (8/27) compared with healthy controls (2/35).

The sequence is built from TRBV25-1 and TRBJ2-7; the D gene is unclear. This sequence was found in a human donor in good health. Source material: CD4+ T cells from blood buffy coats. The sequenced DNA is TGTGCCAGCAGTGAATACTACTACGAGCAGTACTTC. The translation is CASSEYYYEQYF.